The T cell receptor beta chain described here comes from a study of blood T cell repertoires in COVID-19. Turning to the study itself: Sites in the United States, Italy and Spain provided acute and convalescent COVID-19 samples. PBMCs, B-cell-depleted T cells, or T cells provided the cDNA or gDNA that made up the material.

The CDR3 has 16 amino acids. Germline V gives CDR1 SGHNT, CDR2 YYREEE (reference sequence). V dropped 2 bases and J dropped 3; count of bases not matched to a gene: 1. In the original analysis: Nucleated cell counts were estimated from reference gene primer amplification. Only in-frame clones appear in the TCRdb table, and some are missing; sequencing was by immunoSEQ multiplex PCR. That table gives V, J and clone size, and the DNA gave D and trimming. In the table there are over 90,000 clones, about 78% of which are singletons. The source material was peripheral blood. The chain carries TRBV5-4 and TRBJ2-3; 15 bases agree with TRBD2. The clonotype originates from a man aged 60 to 75 with active or convalescent COVID-19. The CDR3: CASSFGLAGGTDTQYF. In nucleotides, the CDR3 is TGTGCCAGCAGCTTCGGACTAGCGGGAGGGACAGATACGCAGTATTTT.